The source of this TCR beta chain is a study of T cell responses to AZD1222 COVID-19 vaccine. Looking at the study overall: Both about-4-week and about-12-week second-dose recipients were combined.

Worth noting for this clone: Its antigen is still unknown.

Trimming pared 2 bases from V and 4 bases from J, leaving 12 bases between. Looked up from germline, CDR1 is SGHTA and CDR2 is FQGNSA. The length of the CDR3 is 15 residues. Study results and limitations: Nearly half of unique spike-specific TCRs reportedly avoided B.1.351 and B.1.1.7 mutated regions. The span of vaccine-associated CD4 TCRs extended across spike, with dominance at 160-218 and 743-854. Recipients of two AZD1222 doses showed rising Spike-specific TCR breadth and depth.

Assay used: immunoSEQ multiplex PCR; TCRdb lists only in-frame clones, some missing. The data contain 68,000 or so clones, 60% to 85% of them singletons. The TCR was taken from an adult in good health. The sequences come from peripheral blood, collected on day 0 of AZD1222 vaccination. The chain is built from TRBV7-2 and TRBJ1-5; D is possibly TRBD1 (6 bases). DNA of the CDR3: TGTGCCAGCAGCTTAAGCGGACAGAATAATCAGCCCCAGCATTTT. Translation gives CASSLSGQNNQPQHF.